This T cell receptor (beta chain) is drawn from a study of blood T cell repertoires in COVID-19. Across the whole study: T cells, B-cell-depleted T cells, or PBMCs provided the cDNA or gDNA that served as material.

Germline CDR1 and CDR2: MRHNA and SNTAGT. The junction had 8 bases not matched to a gene; V was cut back by 0 bases and J by 3 bases. The CDR3 has 17 residues. It was during active infection that Seattle patients were enrolled and then longitudinally followed. In the study's own analysis: For nucleated cells, counts were estimated from reference gene primer amplification. TCRdb's copy holds only in-frame clones and misses some; the assay was immunoSEQ multiplex PCR. From that table come the V and J calls and clone size; the DNA was used to work out D and trimming. The sample records about 300,000 clones, around 90% being singletons.

Sequenced material: peripheral blood. The J gene is TRBJ2-3, the V gene TRBV6-4; 8 bases line up with TRBD2. The TCR originated in a woman aged 30 to 39 with COVID-19, enrolled during active disease. CDR3 loop: CASSDSSSGSGTDTQYF. The CDR3 nucleotides are TGTGCCAGCAGTGACTCATCCAGCGGGAGTGGGACAGATACGCAGTATTTT.